Following are 30 T cell receptor beta chains from one sample sequenced in a study of read filtering for tumor transcriptome and immune sequencing. This library used 300 to 500 ng RNA and molecular barcoded adaptors spanning alpha/delta and beta/gamma chains. A single record per CDR3 protein comes from TCRdb applying MiXCR to the reads. The sample records around 140,000 distinct CDR3 sequences, less than 15% being singletons. The sample consisted of a population of CD138-negative cells sorted from bone marrow. The source of these receptors is a donor aged 40 or over with multiple myeloma.

This clonotype appeared many times. CDR3 DNA sequence: TGTGCTAGTGGTTTGGGCCGGACTAGCGGAAAAGCCTACAATGAGCAGTTCTTC. Protein product: CASGLGRTSGKAYNEQFF. V is TRBV12-5 and J is TRBJ2-1, with 10 bases matching TRBD2. V trimming: 1 base; J trimming: 2 bases; junction bases outside the gene matches: 8. The germline V gene encodes CDR1 LGHNT and CDR2 FRNRAP. The CDR3 length is 18 residues.

As for this clonotype: A read error is possible here, since a much larger clone lies one base away. The J gene is TRBJ2-7, the V gene TRBV4-1; TRBD2 matches 11 bases. The V gene's germline CDR1 is MGHRA and CDR2 YSYEKL. The length of the CDR3 is 17 residues. CDR3 sequence reads: CACSQLAGGPPGYEQCF. CDR3 in DNA: TGCGCCTGCAGCCAATTAGCGGGAGGGCCGCCGGGATACGAGCAGTGCTTC.

In its sample, this clonotype was seen many times. V gene TRBV20-1 combines with J gene TRBJ2-2; unclear D gene. Germline V gives CDR1 DFQATT, CDR2 SNEGSKA (reference sequence). V was shortened by 5 bases and J by 5 bases, with 15 bases between the two germline ends. This CDR3 has 14 residues. The CDR3 spells CSASNVVGTGELFF. DNA of the CDR3: TGCAGTGCTTCCAACGTCGTTGGGACCGGGGAGCTGTTTTTT.

This clonotype came up many times. The chain employs TRBV12-3 or TRBV12-4 and TRBJ1-1; D not resolved. V was clipped by 3 bases and J by 1 base, with 6 bases between them. This CDR3 comprises 13 residues. The CDR3 loop reads CASSLKWNTEAFF. Written as DNA, the CDR3 is TGTGCCAGCAGTTTGAAGTGGAACACTGAAGCTTTCTTT.

This clonotype has ten or more counts. This chain connects TRBV3-1 to TRBJ2-5; the D gene is possibly TRBD2 (6 bases). The CDR3 has 13 residues. V lost 8 bases and J lost 4, with 14 bases in between. The germline V gene has CDR1 LGHDT and CDR2 YNNKEL (reference sequence). CDR3 in amino acids: CASGGVRGETQYF. Written as DNA, the CDR3 is TGTGCCAGCGGAGGGGTGCGGGGAGAGACCCAGTACTTC.

The CDR3 reads CASSSGGTERQFF. The CDR3, as DNA: TGCGCCAGCAGTTCGGGGGGCACCGAACGACAGTTCTTC. The chain uses TRBV10-1 and TRBJ2-1; D is perhaps TRBD2 (7 bases). CDR3 length: 13 residues. The germline V and J ends were trimmed by 5 bases and 13 bases, with 18 bases remaining between them. Germline values: CDR1 WNHNN, CDR2 SYGVQD (reference sequence).

This clonotype was seen ten or more times. The chain joins TRBV3-1 to TRBJ2-6; 8 bases line up with TRBD2. V dropped 5 bases and J dropped 0; count of bases not matched to a gene: 6. Germline CDR1 is LGHDT and CDR2 is YNNKEL (reference sequence). The CDR3 has 17 residues. The CDR3 sequence: CASSTLAGLSGANVLTF. DNA of the CDR3: TGTGCCAGCAGCACTCTAGCGGGCCTCTCTGGGGCCAACGTCCTGACTTTC.

The sample holds many counts of this clonotype. The V call is TRBV6-5, the J call TRBJ2-1, with D hard to call. From germline, CDR1 is MNHEY and CDR2 SVGAGI. Trimming took 0 bases from V and 4 from J, leaving 13 bases between them. The CDR3 is 16 residues long. This CDR3 is CASSYSGIEGYNEQFF. The CDR3 nucleotides are TGTGCCAGCAGTTACTCAGGTATTGAAGGTTACAATGAGCAGTTCTTC.

This sequence joins TRBV4-2 and TRBJ2-1; D is ambiguous. This CDR3 is built from 12 residues. Trimming took off 0 bases at V and 9 bases at J, with 6 bases between the two ends. The germline CDR1 and CDR2 sequences are LGHNA and YNFKEQ. CDR3 in amino acids: CASSQDSLEQFF. In DNA form, the CDR3 reads TGTGCCAGCAGCCAAGATAGCCTTGAGCAGTTCTTC.

This clonotype was counted between two and nine times. The chain uses TRBV7-9 and TRBJ2-3; weak D call: TRBD2 (6 bases). The length of the CDR3 is 15 residues. The V gene lost 2 bases and the J gene lost 5 bases, with 14 bases spanning the gap. CDR1 and CDR2 (germline): SEHNR, FQNEAQ (reference sequence). For the CDR3, the DNA is TGTGCCAGCAGCTTAATCGGGAGCGTGGTAGATACGCAGTATTTT. This sequence encodes CASSLIGSVVDTQYF.

The sample holds many counts of this clonotype. V is TRBV20-1 and J is TRBJ1-1, with D unresolved. CDR1 and CDR2 from the germline V gene are DFQATT and SNEGSKA (reference sequence). The CDR3 has 13 amino acids. Trimming cost V 1 base and J 1 base, with 7 bases left between them. In DNA, the CDR3 is TGCAGTGCTAGAGTGGCAGGGAACACTGAAGCTTTCTTT. Residues: CSARVAGNTEAFF.

This clonotype showed up just a few times. The chain employs TRBV12-3 or TRBV12-4 and TRBJ2-7; D uncertain. V lost 2 bases and J 7 bases, leaving 12 bases between the germline ends. CDR3 length: 13 amino acids. The CDR3 spells CASSLSGPQEQYF. The CDR3, as DNA: TGTGCCAGCAGTTTAAGTGGGCCTCAGGAGCAGTACTTC.

This clonotype showed up many times. The V call is TRBV2, the J call TRBJ2-7; no reliable D call. Germline loops: CDR1 SNHLY, CDR2 FYNNEI. The CDR3 length is 15 residues. Trimming removed 1 base from V and 0 bases from J, with 10 bases in between. The CDR3 here is CASSEEAAFSYEQYF. In DNA form, the CDR3 reads TGTGCCAGCAGTGAAGAGGCAGCCTTCTCCTACGAGCAGTACTTC.

This clonotype was recorded many times. V is TRBV7-9 and J is TRBJ2-7; either TRBD1 or TRBD2 may supply D (6 bases each). Germline CDR1 reads SEHNR; CDR2 reads FQNEAQ (reference sequence). The V gene lost 0 bases and the J gene lost 6 bases, with 9 bases spanning the gap. The CDR3 covers 13 residues. Written as DNA, the CDR3 is TGTGCCAGCAGCTTAGCCGGGGGCGGCGAGCAGTACTTC. Its translation is CASSLAGGGEQYF.

At least ten counts were recorded for this clonotype. The chain uses TRBV11-2 and TRBJ2-1, with 11 bases lining up with TRBD2. The CDR3 runs 16 residues. The junction had 5 bases not matched to a gene; V was cut back by 3 bases and J by 4 bases. The germline gives CDR1 SGHAT, CDR2 FQNNGV. The CDR3 nucleotides are TGTGCCAGCAGCTTCTTCACTAGCGGGAGTTACAATGAGCAGTTCTTC. This translates into CASSFFTSGSYNEQFF.

This clonotype was picked up many times. The chain is built from TRBV7-2 and TRBJ2-3, with 9 bases aligning to TRBD1. The V gene's germline CDR1 is SGHTA and CDR2 FQGNSA. The CDR3 runs to 14 residues. V trimming: 4 bases; J trimming: 4 bases; junction bases outside the gene matches: 3. The CDR3, as DNA: TGTGCCAGCAGCTCGGACAGGGGTGCAGATACGCAGTATTTT. Translated, it gives CASSSDRGADTQYF.

This clonotype was recorded at least ten times. The rearrangement joins TRBV25-1 to TRBJ1-1; unclear D gene. The germline gives CDR1 MGHDK, CDR2 SYGVNS. The CDR3 consists of 16 residues. V was clipped by 4 bases and J by 0 bases, with 15 bases between them. The CDR3 coding sequence is TGTGCCAGCAGTGCCGCGGACGGTTTAATGAACACTGAAGCTTTCTTT. It yields the protein CASSAADGLMNTEAFF.

This clonotype was recorded many times. The V and J genes are TRBV9 and TRBJ1-6; TRBD1 might be the D (6 bases). This CDR3 spans 17 amino acids. V lost 4 bases and J 14 bases, leaving 28 bases between the germline ends. Germline lookup yields CDR1 SGDLS and CDR2 YYNGEE. The CDR3 loop is CASSPEGGGHLSVALHF. The CDR3 bases are TGTGCCAGCAGCCCGGAAGGGGGAGGACATCTTTCGGTGGCCCTCCACTTT.

This clonotype came up many times. The chain is built from TRBV11-3 and TRBJ1-1; D is undetermined. The V and J ends lost 5 bases and 6 bases respectively, with 19 bases between them. Per germline, CDR1 SGHNT and CDR2 YENEEA. This CDR3 has 15 amino acids. The CDR3 DNA follows: TGTGCCAGCAGCCCCCTAGGCCTCAAGGGCGCTGAAGCTTTCTTT. It specifies CASSPLGLKGAEAFF.

The chain combines TRBV9 with TRBJ2-1, with 10 bases that match TRBD2. The V and J ends lost 4 bases and 4 bases, in that order; junction bases with no gene match: 8. Germline V gene sequence: CDR1 SGDLS, CDR2 YYNGEE. CDR3 length: 16 amino acids. CDR3 nucleotide sequence: TGTGCCAGCAGCCCCTTAGCGGGAGGTCGTTACAATGAGCAGTTCTTC. Its translation is CASSPLAGGRYNEQFF.

This chain's CDR3 is CASSLYLREETQYF. In nucleotides, the CDR3 is TGTGCCAGCAGCTTATACCTCAGAGAAGAGACCCAGTACTTC. The V and J genes are TRBV7-8 and TRBJ2-5; D is unclear. Germline lookup yields CDR1 SGHVS and CDR2 FQNEAQ. V lost 2 bases and J 3 bases, leaving 10 bases between the germline ends. This CDR3 is built from 14 residues.

As to this clonotype: This sequence is one base from a far larger clone and is likely a read error. The genes are TRBV6-2 or TRBV6-3 and TRBJ2-1; D not certain. V lost 2 bases and J 8 bases, leaving 22 bases between the germline ends. In germline, CDR1 is MNHEY, CDR2 SVGEGT. This CDR3 contains 17 residues. The CDR3 is CASSYHPRTSAMDEQFF. The CDR3 nucleotides read TGTGCCAGCAGTTACCACCCCCGGACCTCAGCGATGGATGAGCAGTTCTTC.

In its sample, this clonotype was seen many times. Sequence at one end of the junction differs from germline and may be a read error. The chain employs TRBV24-1 and TRBJ1-5; the match to TRBD1 covers 10 bases. From germline, CDR1 is KGHDR and CDR2 SFDVKD. The CDR3 extends over 13 amino acids. CDR3 protein: CATRQGANQPQHF. Here the CDR3 DNA reads TGTGCAACCAGACAGGGGGCCAATCAGCCCCAGCATTTT.

This clonotype was seen a few times. V usage is TRBV10-2 and J usage is TRBJ1-5, with a possible D match to TRBD1 (5 bases). CDR1 WSHSY and CDR2 SAAADI come from the germline V gene. The length of the CDR3 is 16 residues. Trimming left V 7 bases short and J 2 bases short, with 18 bases between. The CDR3 is CASTPAGGGRNQPQHF. CDR3 nucleotides: TGCGCCAGCACGCCCGCGGGGGGGGGTCGCAATCAGCCCCAGCATTTT.

This clonotype was counted once. A far larger clone lies a single base away; this is likely a read error. V is TRBV10-3 and J is TRBJ2-1; TRBD2 aligns across 8 bases. The CDR3 sequence is 15 residues long. J was trimmed by 9 bases and V by 10 bases; bases with no gene match: 17. Germline CDR1 is ENHRY and CDR2 is SYGVKD. This chain's CDR3 is CASGAREGQVGEQFF. The CDR3 coding sequence is TGTGCCAGCGGGGCCCGGGAGGGCCAGGTGGGTGAGCAGTTCTTC.

In this sample, this clonotype turned up a few times. This may come from a read error, since a much larger clone is one base off. The chain recombines TRBV5-1 with TRBJ2-1; D is possibly TRBD2 (6 bases). This CDR3 region has 16 residues. The V gene's germline CDR1 is SGHRS and CDR2 YFSETQ. The CDR3 reads CASSLDGGTAYNELFF. Here the CDR3 DNA reads TGCGCCAGCAGCTTGGACGGTGGGACTGCCTACAATGAGCTGTTCTTC.

This clonotype has more than one count but fewer than ten. V is TRBV7-7 and J is TRBJ2-1; 8 bases agree with TRBD2. CDR1 and CDR2 from the germline V gene are SSHAT and FNYEAQ (reference sequence). The CDR3 has 14 residues. V dropped 1 base and J dropped 9; count of bases not matched to a gene: 5. The CDR3 spells CASSLDGRASEQFF. DNA for the CDR3: TGTGCCAGCAGCTTAGACGGGAGGGCCTCTGAGCAGTTCTTC.

This clonotype was counted ten times or more. This sequence joins TRBV6-5 and TRBJ2-7; the D is unclear. CDR3 length equals 12 residues. Germline V gene sequence: CDR1 MNHEY, CDR2 SVGAGI. V was shortened by 2 bases and J by 3 bases, with 5 bases between the two germline ends. CDR3 DNA sequence: TGTGCCAGCAGTTACCCCCACTACGAGCAGTACTTC. Its protein product is CASSYPHYEQYF.

This clonotype occurred many times. The chain combines TRBV12-3 or TRBV12-4 with TRBJ2-7; no clear D. With 2 bases removed from V and 6 bases from J, the gap between germline ends came to 17 bases. The CDR3 covers 15 residues. Here the CDR3 DNA reads TGTGCCAGCAGTTTAAGGGTGGCCCGCGCAAGCGAGCAGTACTTC. Translating gives CASSLRVARASEQYF.

This clonotype was seen at least ten times. The gene calls are TRBV11-2 and TRBJ1-1; D is perhaps TRBD1 (5 bases). The CDR3 has 14 residues. Trimming shortened V by 1 base and J by 5 bases, and 11 bases separated the two germline ends. Germline CDR1 is SGHAT and CDR2 is FQNNGV. The CDR3, as DNA: TGTGCCAGCAGCTTAGGAGGGGTTGAGACTGAAGCTTTCTTT. This codes for CASSLGGVETEAFF.